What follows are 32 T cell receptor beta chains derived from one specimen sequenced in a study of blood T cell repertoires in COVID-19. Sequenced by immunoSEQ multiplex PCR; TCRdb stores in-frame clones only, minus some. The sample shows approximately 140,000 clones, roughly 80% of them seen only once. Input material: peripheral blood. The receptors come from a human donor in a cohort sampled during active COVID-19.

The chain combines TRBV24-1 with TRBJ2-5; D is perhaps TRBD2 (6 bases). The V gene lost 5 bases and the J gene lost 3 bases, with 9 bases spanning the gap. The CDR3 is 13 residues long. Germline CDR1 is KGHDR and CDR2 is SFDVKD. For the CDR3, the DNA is TGTGCCACCAGTGGTGGGGGGAAAGAGACCCAGTACTTC. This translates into CATSGGGKETQYF.

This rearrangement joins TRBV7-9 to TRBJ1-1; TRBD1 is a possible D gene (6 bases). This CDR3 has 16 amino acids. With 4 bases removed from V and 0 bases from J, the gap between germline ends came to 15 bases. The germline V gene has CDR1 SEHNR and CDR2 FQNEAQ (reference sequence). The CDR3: CASSWRPGGLNTEAFF. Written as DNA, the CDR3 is TGTGCCAGCAGCTGGCGGCCCGGGGGGCTGAACACTGAAGCTTTCTTT. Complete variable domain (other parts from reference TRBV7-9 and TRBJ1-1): DTGVSQNPRHKITKRGQNVTFRCDPISEHNRLYWYRQTLGQGPEFLTYFQNEAQLEKSRLLSDRFSAERPKGSFSTLEIQRTEQGDSAMYLCASSWRPGGLNTEAFFGQGTRLTVV.

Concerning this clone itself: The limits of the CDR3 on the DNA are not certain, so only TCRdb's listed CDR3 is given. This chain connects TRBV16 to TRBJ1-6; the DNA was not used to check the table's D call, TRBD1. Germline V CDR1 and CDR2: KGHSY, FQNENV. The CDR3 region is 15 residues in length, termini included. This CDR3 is CASSQSWGTGISVHF.

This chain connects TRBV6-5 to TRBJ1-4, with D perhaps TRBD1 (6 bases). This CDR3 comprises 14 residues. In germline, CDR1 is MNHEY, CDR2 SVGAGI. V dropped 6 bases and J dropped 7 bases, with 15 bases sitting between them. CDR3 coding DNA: TGTGCCAGCAGACCTACAGGGTTCACTGAAAAACTGTTTTTT. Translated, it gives CASRPTGFTEKLFF.

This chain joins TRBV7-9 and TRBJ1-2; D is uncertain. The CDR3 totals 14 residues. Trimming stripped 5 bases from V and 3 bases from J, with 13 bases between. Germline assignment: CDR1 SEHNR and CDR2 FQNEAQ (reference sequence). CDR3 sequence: CASSLPSSDYGYTF. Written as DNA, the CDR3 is TGTGCCAGCAGCCTCCCCAGCAGCGACTATGGCTACACCTTC.

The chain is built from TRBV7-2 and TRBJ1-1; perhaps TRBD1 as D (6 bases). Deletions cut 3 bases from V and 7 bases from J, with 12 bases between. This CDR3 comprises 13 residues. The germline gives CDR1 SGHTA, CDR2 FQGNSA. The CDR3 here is CASSLGGPGEAFF. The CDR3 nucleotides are TGTGCCAGCAGCTTGGGGGGGCCGGGTGAAGCTTTCTTT.

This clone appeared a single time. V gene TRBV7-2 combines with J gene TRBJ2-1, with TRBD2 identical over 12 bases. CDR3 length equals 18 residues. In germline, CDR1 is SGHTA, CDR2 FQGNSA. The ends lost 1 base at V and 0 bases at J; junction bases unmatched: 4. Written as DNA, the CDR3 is TGTGCCAGCAGCTTAGGGCTAGCGGGGGGGTTCTCCTACAATGAGCAGTTCTTC. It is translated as CASSLGLAGGFSYNEQFF.

The CDR3 region is CASSLTVVANVLTF. As DNA, the CDR3 is TGTGCCAGCAGCTTAACAGTTGTGGCCAACGTCCTGACTTTC. This chain joins TRBV11-3 and TRBJ2-6; D remains ambiguous. V lost 2 bases, J lost 6 bases, and 8 bases lay in between. Germline V gives CDR1 SGHNT, CDR2 YENEEA. The CDR3 spans 14 residues.

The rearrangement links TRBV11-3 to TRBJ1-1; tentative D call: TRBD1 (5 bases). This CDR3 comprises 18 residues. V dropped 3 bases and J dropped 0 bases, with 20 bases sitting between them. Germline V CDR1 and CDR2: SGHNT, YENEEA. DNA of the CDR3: TGTGCCAGCAGCTTTCAGGGTTCATCCGTCCAGATGAACACTGAAGCTTTCTTT. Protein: CASSFQGSSVQMNTEAFF.

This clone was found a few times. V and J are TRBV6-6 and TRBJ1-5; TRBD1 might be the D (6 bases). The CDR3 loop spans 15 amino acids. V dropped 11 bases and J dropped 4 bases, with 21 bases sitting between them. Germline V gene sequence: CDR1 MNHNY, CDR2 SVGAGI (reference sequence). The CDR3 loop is CAREGGSVRNQPQHF. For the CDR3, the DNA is TGTGCCCGGGAGGGGGGGTCGGTAAGGAATCAGCCCCAGCATTTT.

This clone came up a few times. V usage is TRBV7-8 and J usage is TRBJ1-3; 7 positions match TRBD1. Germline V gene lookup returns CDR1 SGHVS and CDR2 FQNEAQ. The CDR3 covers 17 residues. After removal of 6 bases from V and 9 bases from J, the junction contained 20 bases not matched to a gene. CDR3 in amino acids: CASSLLPGQTFSGTIYF. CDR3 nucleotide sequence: TGTGCCAGCAGTCTCCTACCGGGACAGACCTTTTCTGGCACCATATATTTT.

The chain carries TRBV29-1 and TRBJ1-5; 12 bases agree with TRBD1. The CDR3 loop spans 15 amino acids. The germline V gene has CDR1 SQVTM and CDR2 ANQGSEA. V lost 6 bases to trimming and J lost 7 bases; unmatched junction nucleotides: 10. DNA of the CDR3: TGCAGCGTCACCTCCGGGACAGGGGGCGACCAGCCCCAGCATTTT. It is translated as CSVTSGTGGDQPQHF.

The CDR3 bases are TGCGCCAGCAGCTTGGATGGGACAGATACAGAAAAACTGTTTTTT. It codes for CASSLDGTDTEKLFF. V and J are TRBV5-1 and TRBJ1-4; TRBD1 matches 7 bases. Trimming took 0 bases from V and 8 from J; bases not matched to a gene: 7. The CDR3 covers 15 residues. Looked up from germline, CDR1 is SGHRS and CDR2 is YFSETQ.

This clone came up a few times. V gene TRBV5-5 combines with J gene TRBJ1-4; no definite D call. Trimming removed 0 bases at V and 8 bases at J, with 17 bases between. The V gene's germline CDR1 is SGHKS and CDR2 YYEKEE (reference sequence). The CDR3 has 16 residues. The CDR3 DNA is TGTGCCAGCAGCTTGGCATACCAACGAAGAGAAGAAAAACTGTTTTTT. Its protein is CASSLAYQRREEKLFF.

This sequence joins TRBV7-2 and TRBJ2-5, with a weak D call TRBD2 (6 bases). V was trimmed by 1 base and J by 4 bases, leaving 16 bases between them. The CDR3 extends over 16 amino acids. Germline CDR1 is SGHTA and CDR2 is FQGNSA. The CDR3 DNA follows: TGTGCCAGCAGCTTAGAAACCGGCGCCGGGAGAGAGACCCAGTACTTC. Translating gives CASSLETGAGRETQYF. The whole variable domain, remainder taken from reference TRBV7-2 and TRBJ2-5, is GAGVSQSPSNKVTEKGKDVELRCDPISGHTALYWYRQSLGQGLEFLIYFQGNSAPDKSGLPSDRFSAERTGGSVSTLTIQRTQQEDSAVYLCASSLETGAGRETQYFGPGTRLLVL.

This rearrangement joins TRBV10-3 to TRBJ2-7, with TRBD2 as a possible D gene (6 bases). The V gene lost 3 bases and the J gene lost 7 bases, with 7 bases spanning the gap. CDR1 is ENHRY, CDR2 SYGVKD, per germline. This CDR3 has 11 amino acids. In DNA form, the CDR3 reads TGTGCCATCAGTGAAGGAGGGGAGCAGTACTTC. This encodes CAISEGGEQYF.

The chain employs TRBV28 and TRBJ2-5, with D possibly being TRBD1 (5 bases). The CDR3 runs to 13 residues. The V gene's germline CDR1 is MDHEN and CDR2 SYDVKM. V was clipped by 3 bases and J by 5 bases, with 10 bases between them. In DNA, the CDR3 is TGTGCCAGCAGTTTTCAGGGTGGGGAGACCCAGTACTTC. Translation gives CASSFQGGETQYF.

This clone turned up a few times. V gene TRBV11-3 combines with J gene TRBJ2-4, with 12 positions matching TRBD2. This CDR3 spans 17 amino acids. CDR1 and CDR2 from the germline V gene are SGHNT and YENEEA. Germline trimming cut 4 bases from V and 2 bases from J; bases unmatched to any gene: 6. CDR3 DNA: TGTGCCAGCAGCTCAAAAGGACTAGCGGGATCCAAAAACATTCAGTACTTC. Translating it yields CASSSKGLAGSKNIQYF. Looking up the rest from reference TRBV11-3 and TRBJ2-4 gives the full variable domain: EAGVVQSPRYKIIEKKQPVAFWCNPISGHNTLYWYLQNLGQGPELLIRYENEEAVDDSQLPKDRFSAERLKGVDSTLKIQPAELGDSAVYLCASSSKGLAGSKNIQYFGAGTRLSVL.

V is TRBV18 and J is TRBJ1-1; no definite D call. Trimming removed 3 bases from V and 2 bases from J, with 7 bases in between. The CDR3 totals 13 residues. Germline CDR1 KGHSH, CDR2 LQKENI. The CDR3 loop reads CASSPSGNTEAFF. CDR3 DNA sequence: TGTGCCAGCTCACCCTCAGGAAACACTGAAGCTTTCTTT.

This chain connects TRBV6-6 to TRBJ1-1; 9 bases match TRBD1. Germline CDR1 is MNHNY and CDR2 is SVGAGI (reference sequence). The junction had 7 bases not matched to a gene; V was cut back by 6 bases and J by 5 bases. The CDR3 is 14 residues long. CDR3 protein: CASSSPGTGTEAFF. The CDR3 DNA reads TGTGCCAGCAGCTCACCCGGGACAGGGACTGAAGCTTTCTTT.

CDR3 loop: CASSSRDRTSYEQYF. The DNA of the CDR3 is TGTGCCAGCAGTTCCCGGGACAGGACCTCCTACGAGCAGTACTTC. The J gene is TRBJ2-7, the V gene TRBV28; 8 bases match TRBD1. The V gene end was trimmed by 4 bases and the J gene end by 0 bases; junction bases not matched to a gene: 5. Germline assignment: CDR1 MDHEN and CDR2 SYDVKM. This CDR3 comprises 15 residues. Full variable domain (missing parts from reference TRBV28 and TRBJ2-7): DVKVTQSSRYLVKRTGEKVFLECVQDMDHENMFWYRQDPGLGLRLIYFSYDVKMKEKGDIPEGYSVSREKKERFSLILESASTNQTSMYLCASSSRDRTSYEQYFGPGTRLTVT.

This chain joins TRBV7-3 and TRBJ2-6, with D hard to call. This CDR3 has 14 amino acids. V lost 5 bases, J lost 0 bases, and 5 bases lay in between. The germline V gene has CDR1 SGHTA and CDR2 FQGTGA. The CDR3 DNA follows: TGTGCCAGCAGCCCGTCCTCTGGGGCCAACGTCCTGACTTTC. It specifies CASSPSSGANVLTF.

Here the CDR3 reads CASSQDAAKRYGYTF. As DNA, the CDR3 is TGCGCCAGCAGCCAAGATGCGGCGAAGCGGTATGGCTACACCTTC. This chain joins TRBV4-3 and TRBJ1-2; no definite D call. The V gene's germline CDR1 is LGHNA and CDR2 YSLEER. Trimming took off 0 bases at V and 5 bases at J, with 13 bases between the two ends. This CDR3 region has 15 residues.

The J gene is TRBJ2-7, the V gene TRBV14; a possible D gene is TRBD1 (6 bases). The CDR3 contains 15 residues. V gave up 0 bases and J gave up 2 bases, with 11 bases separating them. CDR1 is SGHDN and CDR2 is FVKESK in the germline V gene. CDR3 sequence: CASSQDRRQAYEQYF. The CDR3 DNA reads TGTGCCAGCAGCCAAGATCGTCGACAGGCCTACGAGCAGTACTTC.

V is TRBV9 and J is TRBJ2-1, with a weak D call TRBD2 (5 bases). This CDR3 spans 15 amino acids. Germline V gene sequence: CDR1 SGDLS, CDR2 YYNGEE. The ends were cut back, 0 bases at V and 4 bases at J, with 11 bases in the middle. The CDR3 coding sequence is TGTGCCAGCAGCGTAGCTCTTCGGGAATACAATGAGCAGTTCTTC. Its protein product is CASSVALREYNEQFF.

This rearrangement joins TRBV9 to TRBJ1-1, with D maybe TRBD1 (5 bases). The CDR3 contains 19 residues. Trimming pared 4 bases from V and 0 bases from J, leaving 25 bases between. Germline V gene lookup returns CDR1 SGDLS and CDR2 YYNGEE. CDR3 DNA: TGTGCCAGCAGCCCCCGCCGGGAGGGACGGGTTTTCATGAACACTGAAGCTTTCTTT. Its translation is CASSPRREGRVFMNTEAFF.

Written as DNA, the CDR3 is TGTGCCAGCAGCAGATCGTACCAAGAGACCCAGTACTTC. This translates into CASSRSYQETQYF. The gene calls are TRBV6-5 and TRBJ2-5, with no clear D. The CDR3 totals 13 residues. Per germline, CDR1 MNHEY and CDR2 SVGAGI. The V end lost 6 bases, the J end lost 0 bases, and 8 bases lay between the germline ends.

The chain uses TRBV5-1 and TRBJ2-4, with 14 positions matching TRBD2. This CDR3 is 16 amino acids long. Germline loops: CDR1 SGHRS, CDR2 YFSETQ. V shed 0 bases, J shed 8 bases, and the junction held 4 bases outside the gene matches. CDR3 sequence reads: CASSLAGTSGGDIQYF. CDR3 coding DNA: TGCGCCAGCAGCTTGGCCGGGACTAGCGGGGGTGACATTCAGTACTTC. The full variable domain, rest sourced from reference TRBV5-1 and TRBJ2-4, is KAGVTQTPRYLIKTRGQQVTLSCSPISGHRSVSWYQQTPGQGLQFLFEYFSETQRNKGNFPGRFSGRQFSNSRSEMNVSTLELGDSALYLCASSLAGTSGGDIQYFGAGTRLSVL.

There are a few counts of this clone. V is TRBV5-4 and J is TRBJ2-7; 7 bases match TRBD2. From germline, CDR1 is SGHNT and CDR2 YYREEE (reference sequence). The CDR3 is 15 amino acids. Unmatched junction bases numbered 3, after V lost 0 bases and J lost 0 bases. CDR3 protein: CASSLAGTNSYEQYF. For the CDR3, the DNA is TGTGCCAGCAGCTTGGCCGGGACTAACTCCTACGAGCAGTACTTC. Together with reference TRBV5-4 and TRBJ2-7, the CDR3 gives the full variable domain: ETGVTQSPTHLIKTRGQQVTLRCSSQSGHNTVSWYQQALGQGPQFIFQYYREEENGRGNFPPRFSGLQFPNYSSELNVNALELDDSALYLCASSLAGTNSYEQYFGPGTRLTVT.

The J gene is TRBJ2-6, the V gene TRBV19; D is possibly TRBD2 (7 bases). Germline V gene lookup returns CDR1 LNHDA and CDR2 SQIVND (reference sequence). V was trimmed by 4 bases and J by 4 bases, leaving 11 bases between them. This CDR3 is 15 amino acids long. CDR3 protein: CASSRAGAGANVLTF. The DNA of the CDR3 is TGTGCCAGTAGTAGGGCGGGGGCCGGGGCCAACGTCCTGACTTTC.

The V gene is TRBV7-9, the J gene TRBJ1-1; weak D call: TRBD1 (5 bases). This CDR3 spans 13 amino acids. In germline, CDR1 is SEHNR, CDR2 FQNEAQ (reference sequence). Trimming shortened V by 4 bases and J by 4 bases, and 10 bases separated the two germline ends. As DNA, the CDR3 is TGTGCCAGCAGCTCTCACGGGGGCACTGAAGCTTTCTTT. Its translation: CASSSHGGTEAFF.

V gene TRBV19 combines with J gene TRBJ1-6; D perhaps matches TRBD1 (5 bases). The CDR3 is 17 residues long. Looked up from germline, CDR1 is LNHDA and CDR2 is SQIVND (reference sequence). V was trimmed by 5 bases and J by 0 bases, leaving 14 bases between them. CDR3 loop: CASSPRGRGSYNSPLHF. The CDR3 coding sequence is TGTGCCAGTAGTCCTCGGGGGAGGGGCTCCTATAATTCACCCCTCCACTTT.